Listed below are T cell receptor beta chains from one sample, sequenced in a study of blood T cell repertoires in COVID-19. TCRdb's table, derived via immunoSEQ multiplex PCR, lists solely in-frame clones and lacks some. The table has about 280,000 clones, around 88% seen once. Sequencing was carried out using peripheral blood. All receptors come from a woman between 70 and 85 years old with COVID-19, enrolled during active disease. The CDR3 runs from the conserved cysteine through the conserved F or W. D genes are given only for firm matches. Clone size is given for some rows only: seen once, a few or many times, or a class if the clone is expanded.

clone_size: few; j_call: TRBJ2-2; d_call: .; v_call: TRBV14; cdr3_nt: TGTGCCAGCAGCCGGCGGGTTCCCGGGGAGCTGTTTTTT; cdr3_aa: CASSRRVPGELFF
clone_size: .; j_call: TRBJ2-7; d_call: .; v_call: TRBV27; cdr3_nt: TGTGCCAGCAGTTTCTCGGGTGGCCCCGAGCAGTACTTC; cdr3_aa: CASSFSGGPEQYF
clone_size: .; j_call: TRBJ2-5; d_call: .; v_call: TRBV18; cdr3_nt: TGTGCCAGCTCCCTTACTAGCTCCCAAGAGACCCAGTACTTC; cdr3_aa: CASSLTSSQETQYF
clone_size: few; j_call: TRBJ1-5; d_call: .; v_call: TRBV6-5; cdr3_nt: TGTGCCAGCAGTACAGCAGCGGTGCAGCCCCAGCATTTT; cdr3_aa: CASSTAAVQPQHF
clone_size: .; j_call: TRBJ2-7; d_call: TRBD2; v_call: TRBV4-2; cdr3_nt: TGTGCCAGCAGTCTAGAAACCCAAGCGGGGGGGTTGAACTACGAGCAGTACTTC; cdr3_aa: CASSLETQAGGLNYEQYF
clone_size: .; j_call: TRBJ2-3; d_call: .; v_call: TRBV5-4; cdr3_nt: TGTGCCAGCAGCTTGTTTAGCCCCACAGATACGCAGTATTTT; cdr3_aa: CASSLFSPTDTQYF
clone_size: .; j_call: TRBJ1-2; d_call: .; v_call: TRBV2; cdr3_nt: TGTGCCAGCAGTGAAGCGGCGCAGGATTATGGCTACACCTTC; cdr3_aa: CASSEAAQDYGYTF
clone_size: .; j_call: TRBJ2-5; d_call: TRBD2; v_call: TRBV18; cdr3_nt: TGTGCCAGCTCACTAGACTTAGCGGGGCAAGAGACCCAGTACTTC; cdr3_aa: CASSLDLAGQETQYF
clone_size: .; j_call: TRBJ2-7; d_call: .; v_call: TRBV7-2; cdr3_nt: TGTGCCAGCAGCTATCGGGACTCCCCATCCTACGAGCAGTACTTC; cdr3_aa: CASSYRDSPSYEQYF
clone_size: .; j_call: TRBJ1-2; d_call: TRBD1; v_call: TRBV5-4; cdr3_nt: TGTGCCAGCAGCTTAGGGGGACAGATGTTGTTCACCTTC; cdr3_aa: CASSLGGQMLFTF
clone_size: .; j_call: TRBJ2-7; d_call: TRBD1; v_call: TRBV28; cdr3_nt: TGTGCCAGCAGCCCGGACAGGGGGCCATACGAGCAGTACTTC; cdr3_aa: CASSPDRGPYEQYF
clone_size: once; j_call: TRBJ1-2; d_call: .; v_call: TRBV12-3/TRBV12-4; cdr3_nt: TGTGCCAGCAGTTTCAACAGATACTATGGCTACACCTTC; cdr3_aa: CASSFNRYYGYTF
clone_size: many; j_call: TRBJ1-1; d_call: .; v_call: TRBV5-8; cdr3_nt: TGTGCCAGCAGCGCAATACGGGACACTGAAGCTTTCTTT; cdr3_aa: CASSAIRDTEAFF
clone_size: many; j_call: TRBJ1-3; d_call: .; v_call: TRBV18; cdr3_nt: TGTGCCAGCTCACCAGGGAGCTCTGGAAACACCATATATTTT; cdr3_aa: CASSPGSSGNTIYF
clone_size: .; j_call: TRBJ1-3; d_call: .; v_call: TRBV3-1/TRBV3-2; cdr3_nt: TGTGCCAGCAGCCAACGTAACTCTGGAAACACCATATATTTT; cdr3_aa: CASSQRNSGNTIYF
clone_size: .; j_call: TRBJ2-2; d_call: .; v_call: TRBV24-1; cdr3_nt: TGTGCCACCAGTGACCGTCCGGGAACCGGGGAGCTGTTTTTT; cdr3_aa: CATSDRPGTGELFF
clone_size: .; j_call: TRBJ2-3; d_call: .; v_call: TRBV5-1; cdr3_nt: TGCGCCAGCAGCTTGGACCCGAGGGAGCGAGGCACAGATACGCAGTATTTT; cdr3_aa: CASSLDPRERGTDTQYF
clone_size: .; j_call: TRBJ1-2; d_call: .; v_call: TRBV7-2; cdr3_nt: TGTGCCAGCAGCTTACTTCGGGATGAAGGCTACACCTTC; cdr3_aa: CASSLLRDEGYTF
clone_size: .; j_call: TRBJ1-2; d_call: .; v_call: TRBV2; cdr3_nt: TGTGCCAGCAGTGATGACGGGGGGTCCCTCTATGGCTACACCTTC; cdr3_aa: CASSDDGGSLYGYTF
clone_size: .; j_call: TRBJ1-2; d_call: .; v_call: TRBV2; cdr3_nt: TGTGCCAGCATGGGGGGGGGAGACTATGGCTACACCTTC; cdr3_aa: CASMGGGDYGYTF
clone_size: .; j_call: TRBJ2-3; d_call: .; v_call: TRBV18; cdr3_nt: TGTGCCAGCTCACCCCCAAGAGGAAGCACAGATACGCAGTATTTT; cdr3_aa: CASSPPRGSTDTQYF
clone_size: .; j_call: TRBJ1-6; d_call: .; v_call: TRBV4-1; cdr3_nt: TGCGCCAGCAGCCAAGATGCGGTGTTCTCCTATAATTCACCCCTCCACTTT; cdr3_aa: CASSQDAVFSYNSPLHF
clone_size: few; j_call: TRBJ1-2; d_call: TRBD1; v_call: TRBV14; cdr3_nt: TGTGCCAGCAGCCCCGGGACAGTCAACTATGGCTACACCTTC; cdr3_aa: CASSPGTVNYGYTF
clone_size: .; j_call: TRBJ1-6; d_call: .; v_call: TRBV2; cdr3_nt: TGTGCCAGCAGTGAATGGGCTACAGCCTCCGATTCACCCCTCCACTTT; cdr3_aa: CASSEWATASDSPLHF
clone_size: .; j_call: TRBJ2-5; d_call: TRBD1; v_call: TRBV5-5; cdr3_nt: TGTGCCAGCAGCTTGGTAGGTCGACAGGGGGCCGGAGAGACCCAGTACTTC; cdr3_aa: CASSLVGRQGAGETQYF
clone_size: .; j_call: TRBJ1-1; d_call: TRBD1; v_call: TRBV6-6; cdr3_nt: TGTGCCAGCAGTCAGTCCTTGGACAGGGGGGGAGGCACTGAAGCTTTCTTT; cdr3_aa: CASSQSLDRGGGTEAFF
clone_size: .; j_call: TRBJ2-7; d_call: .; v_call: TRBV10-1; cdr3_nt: TGCGCCAGCAGTGAGTCGACGGCGGGCCCTCCCTACGAGCAGTACTTC; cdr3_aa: CASSESTAGPPYEQYF
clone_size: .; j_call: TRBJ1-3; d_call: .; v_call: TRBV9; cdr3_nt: TGTGCCAGCAGCTCGAGACCAGGTAGCTCTGGAAACACCATATATTTT; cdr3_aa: CASSSRPGSSGNTIYF
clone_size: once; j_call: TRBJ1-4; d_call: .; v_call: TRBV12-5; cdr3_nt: TGTGCTAGTGCGGCCCAGGGCTTAAATGAAAAACTGTTTTTT; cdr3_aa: CASAAQGLNEKLFF
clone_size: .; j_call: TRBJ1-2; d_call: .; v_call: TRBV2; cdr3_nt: TGTGCCAGCAGCACCCCATCGGAGGGCACTACCCTTAACTATGGCTACACCTTC; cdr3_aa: CASSTPSEGTTLNYGYTF
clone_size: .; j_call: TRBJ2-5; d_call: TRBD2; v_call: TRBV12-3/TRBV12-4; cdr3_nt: TGTGCCAGCAGTGATTCACCGGGACTACCGTACTTC; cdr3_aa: CASSDSPGLPYF
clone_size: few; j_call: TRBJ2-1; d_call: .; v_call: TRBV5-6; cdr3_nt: TGTGCCAGCAGCGGAGCCGGCCACTACAATGAGCAGTTCTTC; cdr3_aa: CASSGAGHYNEQFF
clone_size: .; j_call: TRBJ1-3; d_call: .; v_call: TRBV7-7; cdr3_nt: TGTGCCAGCAGCTTAAGGCGGAGGGCCGGAAACACCATATATTTT; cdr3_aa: CASSLRRRAGNTIYF
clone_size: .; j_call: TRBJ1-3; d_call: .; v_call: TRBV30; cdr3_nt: TGTGCCTGGAGTGTACGCGGGAAGCGAGGAAACACCATATATTTT; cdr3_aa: CAWSVRGKRGNTIYF
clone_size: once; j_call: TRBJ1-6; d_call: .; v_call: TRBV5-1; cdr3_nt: TGCGCCAGCAAGCCAGGGGCGTCCTATAATTCACCCCTCCACTTT; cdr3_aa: CASKPGASYNSPLHF
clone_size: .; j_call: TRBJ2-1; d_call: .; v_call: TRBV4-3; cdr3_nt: TGCGCCAGCAGCCAAGGACAGAGCTCCTACAATGAGCAGTTCTTC; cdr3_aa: CASSQGQSSYNEQFF
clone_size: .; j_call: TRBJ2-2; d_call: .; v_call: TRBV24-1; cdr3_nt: TGTGCCACCAGTGATACTCGACTCCTCCGGGGGGCCTCAGCTCAAACCGGGGAGCTGTTTTTT; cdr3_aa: CATSDTRLLRGASAQTGELFF
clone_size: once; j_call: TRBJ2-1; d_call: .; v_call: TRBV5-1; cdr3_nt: TGCGCCAGCAGCTACTCTGACAGCTACAATGAGCAGTTCTTC; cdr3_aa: CASSYSDSYNEQFF
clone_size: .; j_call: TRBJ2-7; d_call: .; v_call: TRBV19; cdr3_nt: TGTGCCAGTAGCACGAGGGAAGGGCACGAGCAGTACTTC; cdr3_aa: CASSTREGHEQYF
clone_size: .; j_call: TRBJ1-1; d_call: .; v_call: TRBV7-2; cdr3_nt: TGTGCCAGCAGCTTTGGGGGCCCTCAGGCCTTTGAAGCTTTCTTT; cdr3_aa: CASSFGGPQAFEAFF
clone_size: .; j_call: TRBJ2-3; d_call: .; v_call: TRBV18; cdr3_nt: TGTGCCAGCTCACCCTACACGGAGGGGGATACGCAGTATTTT; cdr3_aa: CASSPYTEGDTQYF
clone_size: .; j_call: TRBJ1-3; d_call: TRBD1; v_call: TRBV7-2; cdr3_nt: TGTGCCAGCAGCTCCCAGGGGGCGCCTGGAAACACCATATATTTT; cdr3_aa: CASSSQGAPGNTIYF
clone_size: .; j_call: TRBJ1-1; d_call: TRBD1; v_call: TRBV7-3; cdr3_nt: TGTGCCAGCAGCTCGGGACAGGGGAGCACTGAAGCTTTCTTT; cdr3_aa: CASSSGQGSTEAFF
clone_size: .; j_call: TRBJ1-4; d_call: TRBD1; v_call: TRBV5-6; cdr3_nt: TGTGCCAGCAGCTTGGCGGGACAGGGCTGGGAAAAACTGTTTTTT; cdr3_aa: CASSLAGQGWEKLFF
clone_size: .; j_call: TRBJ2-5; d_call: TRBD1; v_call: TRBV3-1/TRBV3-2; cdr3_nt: TGTGCCAGCAGCCCAACTGACAGGGGCCTATGGGAGACCCAGTACTTC; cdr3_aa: CASSPTDRGLWETQYF
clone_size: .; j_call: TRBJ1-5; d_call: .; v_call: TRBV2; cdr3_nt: TGTGCCAGCAGTAGGTGGACGATTAGCGGGAAGCCCCAGCATTTT; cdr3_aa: CASSRWTISGKPQHF
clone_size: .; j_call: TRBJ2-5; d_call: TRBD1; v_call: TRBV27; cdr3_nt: TGTGCCAGCACCCCGCGGACAGGACCCCAAGAGACCCAGTACTTC; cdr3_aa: CASTPRTGPQETQYF
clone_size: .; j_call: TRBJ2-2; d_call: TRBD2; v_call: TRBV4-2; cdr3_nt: TGTGCCAGCAGCCAAGATTGGGGGGGGAACACCGGGGAGCTGTTTTTT; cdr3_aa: CASSQDWGGNTGELFF
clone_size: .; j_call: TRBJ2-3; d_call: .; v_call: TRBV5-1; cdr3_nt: TGCGCCAGCACATACGGGAGTAGCACAGATACGCAGTATTTT; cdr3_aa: CASTYGSSTDTQYF
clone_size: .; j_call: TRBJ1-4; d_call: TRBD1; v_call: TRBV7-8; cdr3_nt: TGTGCCAGCAGCCCAGGACAGGGAAGAGAAAAACTGTTTTTT; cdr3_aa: CASSPGQGREKLFF
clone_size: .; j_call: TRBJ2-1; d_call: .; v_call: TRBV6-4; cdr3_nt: TGTGCCAGCAGTGTTGGTACAGCTCAAGGGGATGAGCAGTTCTTC; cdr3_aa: CASSVGTAQGDEQFF
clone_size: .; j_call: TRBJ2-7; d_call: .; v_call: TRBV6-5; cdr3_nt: TGTGCCAGCAGTTACAAGAAGGACTTATTTGCCTACGAGCAGTACTTC; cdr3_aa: CASSYKKDLFAYEQYF
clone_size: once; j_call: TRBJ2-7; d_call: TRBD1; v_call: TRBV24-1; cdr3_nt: TGTGCCACCAGTGATACACAACAGGGGGCGATCCACGAGCAGTACTTC; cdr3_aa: CATSDTQQGAIHEQYF
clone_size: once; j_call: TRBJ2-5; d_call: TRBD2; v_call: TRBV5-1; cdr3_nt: TGCGCCAGCAGCAGGACTAGCGGGAAAGAGACCCAGTACTTC; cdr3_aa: CASSRTSGKETQYF
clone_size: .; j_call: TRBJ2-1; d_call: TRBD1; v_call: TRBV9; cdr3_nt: TGTGCCAGCACCTTGGGACAGGGAGCGAACAATGAGCAGTTCTTC; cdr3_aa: CASTLGQGANNEQFF